The sequence of this T cell receptor beta chain was determined in a study of radiation and T cells in renal cell carcinoma. Germline loops: CDR1 SGHTA, CDR2 FQGNSA. This CDR3 spans 15 amino acids. Trimming removed 5 bases at V and 3 bases at J, with 16 bases between. Of note for this clone: Its specificity is not known.

Study-level points and caveats: Top tumor clonotypes rose in blood 2 weeks post-radiation, then contracted.

Clones were read by immunoSEQ multiplex PCR, and TCRdb kept only the in-frame ones, dropping some. The sample contains about 150,000 clones, roughly nine tenths of which appear only once. The time point denotes: baseline pretreatment blood. This sample's treatment: 15 Gy SBRT to primary tumor, nephrectomy 4 weeks later. This sequence originates from a woman in her 70s with renal cell carcinoma. This chain connects TRBV7-2 to TRBJ2-5; tentatively, D is TRBD1 (6 bases). Here the sequenced sample was blood, taken from a patient whose treatment included radiotherapy and nephrectomy. The CDR3 loop reads CASSQKINREETQYF. CDR3 bases: TGTGCCAGCAGCCAGAAAATAAACAGGGAAGAGACCCAGTACTTC.